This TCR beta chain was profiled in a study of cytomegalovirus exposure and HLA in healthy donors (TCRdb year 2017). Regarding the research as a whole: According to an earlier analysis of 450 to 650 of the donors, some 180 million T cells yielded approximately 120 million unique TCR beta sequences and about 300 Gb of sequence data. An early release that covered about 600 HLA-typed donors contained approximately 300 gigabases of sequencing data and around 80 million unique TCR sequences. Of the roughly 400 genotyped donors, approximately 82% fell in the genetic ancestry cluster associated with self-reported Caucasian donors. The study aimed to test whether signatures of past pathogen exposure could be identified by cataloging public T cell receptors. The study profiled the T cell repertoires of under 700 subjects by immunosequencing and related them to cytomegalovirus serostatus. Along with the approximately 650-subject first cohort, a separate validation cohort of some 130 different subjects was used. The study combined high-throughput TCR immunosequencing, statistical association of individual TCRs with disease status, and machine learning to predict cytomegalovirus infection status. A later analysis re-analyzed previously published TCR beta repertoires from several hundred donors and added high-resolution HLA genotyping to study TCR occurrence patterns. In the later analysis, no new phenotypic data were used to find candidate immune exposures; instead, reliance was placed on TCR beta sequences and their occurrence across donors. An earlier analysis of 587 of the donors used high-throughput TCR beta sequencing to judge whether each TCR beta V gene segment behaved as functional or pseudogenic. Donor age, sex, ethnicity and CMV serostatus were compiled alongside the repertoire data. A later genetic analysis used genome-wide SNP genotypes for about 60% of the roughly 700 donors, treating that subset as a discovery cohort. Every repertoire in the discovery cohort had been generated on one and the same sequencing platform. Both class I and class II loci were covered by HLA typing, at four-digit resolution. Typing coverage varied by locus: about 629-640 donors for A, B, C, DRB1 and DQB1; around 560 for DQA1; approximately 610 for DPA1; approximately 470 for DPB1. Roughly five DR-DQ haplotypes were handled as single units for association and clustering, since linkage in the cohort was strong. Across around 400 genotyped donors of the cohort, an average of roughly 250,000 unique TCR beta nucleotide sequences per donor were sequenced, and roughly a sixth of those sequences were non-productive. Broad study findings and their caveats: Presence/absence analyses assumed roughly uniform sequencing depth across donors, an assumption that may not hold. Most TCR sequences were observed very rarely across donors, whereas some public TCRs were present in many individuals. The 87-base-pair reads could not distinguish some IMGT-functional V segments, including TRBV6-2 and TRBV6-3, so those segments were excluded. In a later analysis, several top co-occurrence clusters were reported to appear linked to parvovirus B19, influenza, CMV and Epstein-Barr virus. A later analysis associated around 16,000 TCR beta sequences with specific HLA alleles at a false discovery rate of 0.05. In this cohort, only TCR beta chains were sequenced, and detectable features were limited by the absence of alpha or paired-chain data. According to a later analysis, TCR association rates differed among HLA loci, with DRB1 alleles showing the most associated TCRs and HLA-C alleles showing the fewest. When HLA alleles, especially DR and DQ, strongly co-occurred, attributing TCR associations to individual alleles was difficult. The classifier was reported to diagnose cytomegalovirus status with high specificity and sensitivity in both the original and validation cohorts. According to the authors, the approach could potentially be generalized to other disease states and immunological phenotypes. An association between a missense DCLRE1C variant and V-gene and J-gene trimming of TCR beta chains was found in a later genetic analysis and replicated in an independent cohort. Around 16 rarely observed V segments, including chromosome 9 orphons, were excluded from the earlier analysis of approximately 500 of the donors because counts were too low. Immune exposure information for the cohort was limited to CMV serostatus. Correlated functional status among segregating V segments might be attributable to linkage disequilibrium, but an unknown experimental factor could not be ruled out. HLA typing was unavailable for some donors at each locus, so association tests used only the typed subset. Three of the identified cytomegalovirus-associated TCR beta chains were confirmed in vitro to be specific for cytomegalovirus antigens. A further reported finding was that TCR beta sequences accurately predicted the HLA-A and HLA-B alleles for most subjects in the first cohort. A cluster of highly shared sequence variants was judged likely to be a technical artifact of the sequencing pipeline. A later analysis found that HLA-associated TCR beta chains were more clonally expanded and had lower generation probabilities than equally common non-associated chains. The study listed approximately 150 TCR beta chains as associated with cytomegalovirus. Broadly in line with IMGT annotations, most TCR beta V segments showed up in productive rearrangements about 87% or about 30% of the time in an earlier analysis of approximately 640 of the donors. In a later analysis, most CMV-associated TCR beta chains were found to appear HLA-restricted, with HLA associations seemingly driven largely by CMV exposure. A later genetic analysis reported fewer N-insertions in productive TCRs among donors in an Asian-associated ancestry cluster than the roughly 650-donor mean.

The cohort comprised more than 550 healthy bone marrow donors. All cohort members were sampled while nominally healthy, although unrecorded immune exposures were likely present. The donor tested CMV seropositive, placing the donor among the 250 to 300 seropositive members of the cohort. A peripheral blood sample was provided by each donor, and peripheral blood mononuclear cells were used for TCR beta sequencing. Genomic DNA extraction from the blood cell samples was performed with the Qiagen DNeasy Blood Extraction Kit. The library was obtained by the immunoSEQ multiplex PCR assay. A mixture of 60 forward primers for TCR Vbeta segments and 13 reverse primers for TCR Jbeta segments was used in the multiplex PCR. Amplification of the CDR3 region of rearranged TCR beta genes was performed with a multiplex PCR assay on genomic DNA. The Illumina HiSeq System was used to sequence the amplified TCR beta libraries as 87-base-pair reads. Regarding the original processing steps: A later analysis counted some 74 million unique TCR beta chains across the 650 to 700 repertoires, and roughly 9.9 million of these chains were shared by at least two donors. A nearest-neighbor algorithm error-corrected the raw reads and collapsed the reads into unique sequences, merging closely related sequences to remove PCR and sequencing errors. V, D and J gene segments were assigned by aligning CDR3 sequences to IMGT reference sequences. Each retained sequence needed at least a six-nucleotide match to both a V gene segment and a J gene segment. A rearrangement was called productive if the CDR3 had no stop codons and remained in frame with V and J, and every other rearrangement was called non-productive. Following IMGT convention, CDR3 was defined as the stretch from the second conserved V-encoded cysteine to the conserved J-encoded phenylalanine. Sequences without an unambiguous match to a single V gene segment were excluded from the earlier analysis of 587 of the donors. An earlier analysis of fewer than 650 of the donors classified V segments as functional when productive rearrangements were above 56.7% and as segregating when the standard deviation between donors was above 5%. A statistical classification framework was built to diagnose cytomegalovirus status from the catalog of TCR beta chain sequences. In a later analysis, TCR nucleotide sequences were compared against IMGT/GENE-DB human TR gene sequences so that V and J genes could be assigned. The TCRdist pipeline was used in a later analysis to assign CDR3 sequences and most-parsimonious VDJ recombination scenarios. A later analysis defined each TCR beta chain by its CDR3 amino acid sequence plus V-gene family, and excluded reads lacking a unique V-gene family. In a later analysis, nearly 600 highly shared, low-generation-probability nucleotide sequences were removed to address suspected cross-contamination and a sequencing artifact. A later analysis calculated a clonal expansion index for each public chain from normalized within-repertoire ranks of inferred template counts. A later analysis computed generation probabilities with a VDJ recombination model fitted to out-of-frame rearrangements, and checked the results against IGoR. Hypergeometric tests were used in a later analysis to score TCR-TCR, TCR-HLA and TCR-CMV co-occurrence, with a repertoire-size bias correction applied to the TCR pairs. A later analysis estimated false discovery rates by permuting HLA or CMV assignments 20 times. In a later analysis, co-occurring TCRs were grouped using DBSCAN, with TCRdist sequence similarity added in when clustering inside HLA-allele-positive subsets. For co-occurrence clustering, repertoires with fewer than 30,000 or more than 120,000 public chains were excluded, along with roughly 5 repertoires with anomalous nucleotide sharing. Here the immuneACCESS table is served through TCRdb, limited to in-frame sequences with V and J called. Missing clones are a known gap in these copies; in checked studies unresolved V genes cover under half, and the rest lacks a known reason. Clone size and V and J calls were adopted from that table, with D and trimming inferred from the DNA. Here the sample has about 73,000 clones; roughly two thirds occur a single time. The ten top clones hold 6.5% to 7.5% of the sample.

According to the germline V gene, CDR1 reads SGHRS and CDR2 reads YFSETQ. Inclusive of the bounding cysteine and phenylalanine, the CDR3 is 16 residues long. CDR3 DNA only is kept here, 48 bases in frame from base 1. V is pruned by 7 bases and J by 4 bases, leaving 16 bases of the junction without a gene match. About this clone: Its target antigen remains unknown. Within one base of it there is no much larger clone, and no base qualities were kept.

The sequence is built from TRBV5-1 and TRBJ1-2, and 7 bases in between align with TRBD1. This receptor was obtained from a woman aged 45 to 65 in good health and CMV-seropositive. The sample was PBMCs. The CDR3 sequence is CASCTGDLSLPYGYTF. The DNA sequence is TGCGCCAGCTGCACAGGGGATCTATCCCTCCCCTATGGCTACACCTTC.